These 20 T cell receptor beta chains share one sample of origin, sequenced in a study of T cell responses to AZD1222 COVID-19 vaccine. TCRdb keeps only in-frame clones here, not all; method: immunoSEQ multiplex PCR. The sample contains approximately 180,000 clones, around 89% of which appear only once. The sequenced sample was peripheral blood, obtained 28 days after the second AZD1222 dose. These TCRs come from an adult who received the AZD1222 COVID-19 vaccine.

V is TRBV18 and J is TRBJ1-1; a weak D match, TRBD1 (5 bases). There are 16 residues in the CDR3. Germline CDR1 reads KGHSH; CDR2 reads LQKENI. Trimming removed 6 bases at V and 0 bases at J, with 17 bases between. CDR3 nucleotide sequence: TGTGCCAGCTCTCGGGGCTTGACAGTCATGAACACTGAAGCTTTCTTT. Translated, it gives CASSRGLTVMNTEAFF.

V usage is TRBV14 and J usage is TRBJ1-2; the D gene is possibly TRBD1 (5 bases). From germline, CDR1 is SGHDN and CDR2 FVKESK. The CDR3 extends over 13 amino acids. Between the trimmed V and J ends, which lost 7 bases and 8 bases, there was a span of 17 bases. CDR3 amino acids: CASTRDRGVGYTF. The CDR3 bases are TGTGCCAGCACCCGAGACAGAGGTGTAGGCTACACCTTC.

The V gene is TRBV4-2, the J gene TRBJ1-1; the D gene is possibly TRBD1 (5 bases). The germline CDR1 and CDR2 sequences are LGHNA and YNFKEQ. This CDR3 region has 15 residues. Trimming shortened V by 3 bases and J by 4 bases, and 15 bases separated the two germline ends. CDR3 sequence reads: CASSQGPTGGTEAFF. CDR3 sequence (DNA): TGTGCCAGCAGCCAGGGCCCAACAGGTGGCACTGAAGCTTTCTTT.

The CDR3 sequence is CASSWGTSGENTGELFF. Written as DNA, the CDR3 is TGTGCCAGCAGCTGGGGGACTAGCGGGGAGAACACCGGGGAGCTGTTTTTT. This chain links TRBV5-6 with TRBJ2-2; 13 positions agree with TRBD2. CDR3 length equals 17 residues. Unmatched junction bases numbered 3, after V lost 3 bases and J lost 1 base. Germline V gene lookup returns CDR1 SGHDT and CDR2 YYEEEE.

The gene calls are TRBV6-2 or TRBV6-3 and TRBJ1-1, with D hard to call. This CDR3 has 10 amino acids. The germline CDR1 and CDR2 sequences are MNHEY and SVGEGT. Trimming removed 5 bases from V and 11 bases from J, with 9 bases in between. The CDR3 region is CASSGLGAFF. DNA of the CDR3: TGTGCCAGCAGTGGATTGGGTGCTTTCTTT.

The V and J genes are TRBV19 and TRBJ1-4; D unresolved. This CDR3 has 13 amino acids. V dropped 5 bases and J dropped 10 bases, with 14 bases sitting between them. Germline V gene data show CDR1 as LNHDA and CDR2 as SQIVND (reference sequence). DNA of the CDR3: TGTGCCAGTAGTGTACAAGAAACGGGAAAACTGTTTTTT. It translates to CASSVQETGKLFF. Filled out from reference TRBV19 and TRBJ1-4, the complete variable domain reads DGGITQSPKYLFRKEGQNVTLSCEQNLNHDAMYWYRQDPGQGLRLIYYSQIVNDFQKGDIAEGYSVSREKKESFPLTVTSAQKNPTAFYLCASSVQETGKLFFGSGTQLSVL.

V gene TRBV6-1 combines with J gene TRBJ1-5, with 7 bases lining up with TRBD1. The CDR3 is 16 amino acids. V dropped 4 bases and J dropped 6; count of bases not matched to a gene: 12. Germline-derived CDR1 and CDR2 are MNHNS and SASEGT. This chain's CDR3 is CASSAQNTGVGQPQHF. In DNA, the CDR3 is TGTGCCAGCAGTGCCCAAAATACAGGGGTAGGTCAGCCCCAGCATTTT.

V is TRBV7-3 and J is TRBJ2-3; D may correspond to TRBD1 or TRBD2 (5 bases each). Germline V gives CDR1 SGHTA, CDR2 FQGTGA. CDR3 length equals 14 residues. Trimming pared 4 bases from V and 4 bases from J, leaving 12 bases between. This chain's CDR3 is CASSSGRGADTQYF. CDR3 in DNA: TGTGCCAGCAGCTCCGGACGGGGCGCAGATACGCAGTATTTT.

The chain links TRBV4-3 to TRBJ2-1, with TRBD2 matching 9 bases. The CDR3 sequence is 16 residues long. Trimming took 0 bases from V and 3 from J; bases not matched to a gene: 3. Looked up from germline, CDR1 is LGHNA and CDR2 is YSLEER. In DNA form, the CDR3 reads TGCGCCAGCAGCCAAGATGCGGGAGGGAGCTACAATGAGCAGTTCTTC. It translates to CASSQDAGGSYNEQFF.

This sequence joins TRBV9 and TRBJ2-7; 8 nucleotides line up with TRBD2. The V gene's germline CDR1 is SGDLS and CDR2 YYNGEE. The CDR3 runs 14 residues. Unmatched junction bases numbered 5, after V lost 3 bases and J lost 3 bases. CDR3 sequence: CASSARTSSYEQYF. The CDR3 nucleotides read TGTGCCAGCAGCGCGCGGACTAGCAGCTACGAGCAGTACTTC.

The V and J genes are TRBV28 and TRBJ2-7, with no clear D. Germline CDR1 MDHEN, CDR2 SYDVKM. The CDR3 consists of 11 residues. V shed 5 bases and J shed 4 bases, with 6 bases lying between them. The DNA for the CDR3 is TGTGCCAGCAGTGTTTTATACGAGCAGTACTTC. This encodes CASSVLYEQYF.

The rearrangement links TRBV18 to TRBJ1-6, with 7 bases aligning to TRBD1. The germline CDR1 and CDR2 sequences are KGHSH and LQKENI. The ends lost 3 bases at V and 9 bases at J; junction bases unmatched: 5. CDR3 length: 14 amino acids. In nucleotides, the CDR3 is TGTGCCAGCTCACCTCGGGACAGAGGTTCACCCCTCCACTTT. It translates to CASSPRDRGSPLHF.

CDR3 sequence reads: CASSLLQGLNNEQFF. The DNA of the CDR3 is TGTGCCAGCAGTCTCCTTCAGGGACTTAACAATGAGCAGTTCTTC. J is TRBJ2-1 and V is TRBV28, with D maybe TRBD2 (6 bases). Deletions cut 5 bases from V and 5 bases from J, with 16 bases between. CDR1 MDHEN and CDR2 SYDVKM come from the germline V gene. The CDR3 sequence is 15 residues long.

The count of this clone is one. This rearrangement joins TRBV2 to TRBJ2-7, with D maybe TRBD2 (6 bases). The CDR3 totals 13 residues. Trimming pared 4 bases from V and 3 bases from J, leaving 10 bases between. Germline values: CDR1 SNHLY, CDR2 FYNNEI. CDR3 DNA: TGTGCCAGCAGTGGGGAGGCGTTCTACGAGCAGTACTTC. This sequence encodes CASSGEAFYEQYF.

CDR3 residues: CASSPQRGQVAQHF. The CDR3, as DNA: TGTGCCAGTAGCCCACAGAGAGGACAGGTCGCTCAACATTTT. The genes are TRBV19 and TRBJ1-5; 7 nucleotides line up with TRBD1. Germline V gene data show CDR1 as LNHDA and CDR2 as SQIVND (reference sequence). CDR3 size: 14 residues. V was clipped by 6 bases and J by 16 bases; unmatched bases: 18.

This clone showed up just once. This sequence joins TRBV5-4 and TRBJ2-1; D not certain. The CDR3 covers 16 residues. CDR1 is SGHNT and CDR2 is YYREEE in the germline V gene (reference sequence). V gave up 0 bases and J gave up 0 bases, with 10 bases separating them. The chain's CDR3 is CASSLGRSASYNEQFF. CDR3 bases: TGTGCCAGCAGCTTGGGTCGGAGCGCCTCCTACAATGAGCAGTTCTTC.

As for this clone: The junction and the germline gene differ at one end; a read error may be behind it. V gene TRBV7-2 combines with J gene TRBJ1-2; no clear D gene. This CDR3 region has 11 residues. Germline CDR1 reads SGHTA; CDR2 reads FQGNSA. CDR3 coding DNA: TGTGCCAGCAGCTTAGTCCAGATTCTATTATTC. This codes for CASSLVQILLF.

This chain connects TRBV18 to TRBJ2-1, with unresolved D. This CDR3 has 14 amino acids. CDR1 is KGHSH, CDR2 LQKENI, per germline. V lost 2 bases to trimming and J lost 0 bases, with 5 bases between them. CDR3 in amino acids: CASSPVLSYNEQFF. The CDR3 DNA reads TGTGCCAGCTCACCAGTTCTCTCCTACAATGAGCAGTTCTTC.

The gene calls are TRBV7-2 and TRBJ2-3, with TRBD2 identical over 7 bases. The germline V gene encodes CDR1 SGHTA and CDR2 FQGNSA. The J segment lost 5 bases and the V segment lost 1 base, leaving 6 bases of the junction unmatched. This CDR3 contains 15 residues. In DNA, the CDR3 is TGTGCCAGCAGCTTAGGAGTAGCGGGCGGAGATACGCAGTATTTT. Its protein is CASSLGVAGGDTQYF.

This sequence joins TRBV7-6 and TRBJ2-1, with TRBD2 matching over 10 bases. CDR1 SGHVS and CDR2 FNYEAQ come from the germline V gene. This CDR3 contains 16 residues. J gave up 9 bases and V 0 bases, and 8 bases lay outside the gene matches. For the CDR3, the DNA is TGTGCCAGCAGCTTAGCGGGAGCGGGAGGGGGTGCTGAGCAGTTCTTC. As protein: CASSLAGAGGGAEQFF.